This entry features one TCR beta chain sequence. The data are from a study of technical replicates of blood from several donors. Repertoires were generated with immunoSEQ multiplex PCR, while TCRdb's copy carries only in-frame clones and drops some. The sample includes some 87,000 clones, 80% to 95% seen only once; the top ten take 0.3% to 0.5%. Germline loops: CDR1 PRHDT, CDR2 FYEKMQ (reference sequence). The CDR3 is 16 residues long. V was clipped by 5 bases and J by 4 bases; unmatched bases: 6. This clonotype was sampled from a human donor in good health. The sequenced sample was T cells isolated from PBMCs. V is TRBV13 and J is TRBJ2-3, with 13 bases that match TRBD2. The CDR3 nucleotides are TGTGCCAGCAGCAAAGGACTAGCGGGAGTCCCAGATACGCAGTATTTT. Translated: CASSKGLAGVPDTQYF.